The 20 T cell receptor beta chains in this list originate from one sample, sequenced in a study of blood T cells in healthy people across ages. A second 7 to 11 cycle PCR used barcoded and J-beta primers. TCRdb processed the 5' RACE reads anew with MiXCR; each CDR3 protein has one entry. This table has roughly 730,000 distinct CDR3 sequences, 45% to 70% appearing once. Sequences were obtained from blood. The receptor set was obtained from a man between 35 and 55 years old in good health.

In regard to this clonotype: A much larger clone sits a single nucleotide away, making a read error possible. The chain recombines TRBV10-3 with TRBJ2-7; perhaps TRBD1 as D (5 bases). CDR3 length equals 13 residues. CDR1 and CDR2 from the germline V gene are ENHRY and SYGVKD. Trimming removed 6 bases at V and 12 bases at J, with 21 bases between. CDR3: CAISADRQETLYF. The CDR3 bases are TGTGCCATCAGCGCAGACAGACAAGAGACCCTGTACTTC.

The sample holds a few counts of this clonotype. The V and J genes are TRBV5-1 and TRBJ2-5; D perhaps matches TRBD1 (6 bases). V dropped 4 bases and J dropped 2 bases, with 18 bases sitting between them. This CDR3 comprises 16 residues. In germline, CDR1 is SGHRS, CDR2 YFSETQ. The CDR3 DNA reads TGCGCCAGCAGCCTGGGGGCCGCCGACAGGCAAGAGACCCAGTACTTC. Translating gives CASSLGAADRQETQYF. Combining the CDR3 with reference TRBV5-1 and TRBJ2-5 gives the whole variable domain KAGVTQTPRYLIKTRGQQVTLSCSPISGHRSVSWYQQTPGQGLQFLFEYFSETQRNKGNFPGRFSGRQFSNSRSEMNVSTLELGDSALYLCASSLGAADRQETQYFGPGTRLLVL.

J is TRBJ1-2 and V is TRBV7-2; 9 bases are a match to TRBD1. The V and J ends lost 4 bases and 4 bases, in that order; junction bases with no gene match: 16. Germline CDR1 reads SGHTA; CDR2 reads FQGNSA. CDR3 length: 18 residues. The CDR3 coding sequence is TGTGCCAGCAGCTGGGTTGGGGGACAGGGACCTACCGGCTATGGCTACACCTTC. Translated, it gives CASSWVGGQGPTGYGYTF.

The rearrangement uses TRBV7-2 and TRBJ1-1; 7 positions match TRBD1. The V segment lost 1 base and the J segment 2 bases; nucleotides outside the gene matches: 1. Germline V gene lookup returns CDR1 SGHTA and CDR2 FQGNSA. The CDR3 contains 14 residues. The CDR3 is CASSLGTGNTEAFF. The DNA of the CDR3 is TGTGCCAGCAGCTTAGGGACAGGTAACACTGAAGCTTTCTTT.

The chain combines TRBV9 with TRBJ2-1; D gene ambiguous. Looked up from germline, CDR1 is SGDLS and CDR2 is YYNGEE. The CDR3 spans 15 residues. The V and J ends lost 0 bases and 12 bases respectively, with 19 bases between them. The DNA for the CDR3 is TGTGCCAGCAGCGTAGAAGAGCTCCCGAGGAATATGCAGTTCTTC. Translated, it gives CASSVEELPRNMQFF.

With respect to this clonotype: Relative to the germline gene, one junction end is altered; a read error may explain this. This sequence joins TRBV3-1 and TRBJ2-7; D may be TRBD1 (5 bases). CDR1 LGHDT and CDR2 YNNKEL come from the germline V gene (reference sequence). The CDR3 sequence is 15 residues long. The CDR3 bases are TGTCCCAGCAGCCCTGTCGCAGGACACACCTACGAGCAGTACTTC. It is translated as CPSSPVAGHTYEQYF.

The rearrangement uses TRBV28 and TRBJ1-2; no clear D. There are 14 residues in the CDR3. Germline CDR1 reads MDHEN; CDR2 reads SYDVKM. Between the trimmed V and J ends, which lost 2 bases and 8 bases, there was a span of 15 bases. The CDR3 DNA follows: TGTGCCAGCAGTTTAGAAGGGCCACGAAGCGGCTACACCTTC. Protein product: CASSLEGPRSGYTF.

V usage is TRBV5-1 and J usage is TRBJ1-6; D uncertain. The germline gives CDR1 SGHRS, CDR2 YFSETQ. V lost 4 bases, J lost 5 bases, and 13 bases lay in between. The CDR3 has 15 amino acids. This CDR3 reads CASSLVEVDNSPLHF. The CDR3 DNA is TGCGCCAGCAGCCTGGTGGAGGTCGATAATTCACCCCTCCACTTT.

This clonotype was seen only a few times. The J gene is TRBJ1-1, the V gene TRBV20-1, with a tentative D call TRBD1 (5 bases). The CDR3 spans 14 residues. Germline V gene lookup returns CDR1 DFQATT and CDR2 SNEGSKA (reference sequence). With 0 bases removed from V and 0 bases from J, the gap between germline ends came to 8 bases. This chain's CDR3 is CSARDKGLNTEAFF. The CDR3 DNA follows: TGCAGTGCTAGAGATAAGGGACTGAACACTGAAGCTTTCTTT.

The rearrangement uses TRBV7-2 and TRBJ1-6, with 8 bases matching TRBD1. Germline trimming cut 5 bases from V and 7 bases from J; bases unmatched to any gene: 7. This CDR3 contains 15 residues. Germline CDR1 and CDR2: SGHTA and FQGNSA. The CDR3 reads CASSRNTGGNSPLHF. The DNA for the CDR3 is TGTGCCAGCAGCCGAAACACAGGGGGGAATTCACCCCTCCACTTT.

The chain links TRBV4-2 to TRBJ2-2; no clear D. Germline CDR1 is LGHNA and CDR2 is YNFKEQ. The CDR3 consists of 14 residues. Trimming pared 1 base from V and 16 bases from J, leaving 19 bases between. CDR3 protein: CASSQGRPVRHWFF. The DNA for the CDR3 is TGTGCCAGCAGCCAAGGCCGACCTGTTCGGCATTGGTTTTTT.

The chain employs TRBV27 and TRBJ2-6; 13 bases are shared with TRBD2. Germline CDR1 and CDR2: MNHEY and SMNVEV (reference sequence). This CDR3 is 19 amino acids long. The ends lost 5 bases at V and 2 bases at J; junction bases unmatched: 9. The DNA for the CDR3 is TGTGCCAGCAGTCCCGAGACTAGCGGGGGGATAGCTGGGGCCAACGTCCTGACTTTC. Protein sequence: CASSPETSGGIAGANVLTF.

The chain combines TRBV20-1 with TRBJ2-4; D is perhaps TRBD1 (6 bases). The end of the DNA is better explained by TRBJ2-5, so the J call may be wrong. Germline V gene lookup returns CDR1 DFQATT and CDR2 SNEGSKA (reference sequence). The CDR3 sequence is 21 residues long. The CDR3 loop is CSARPLRQDKTGMEVVETQYF. CDR3 in DNA: TGCAGTGCTAGACCGCTCAGACAAGACAAAACAGGGATGGAGGTAGTGGAGACCCAGTACTTC.

This sequence joins TRBV2 and TRBJ2-3; D gene uncertain. V was shortened by 6 bases and J by 11 bases, with 15 bases between the two germline ends. The CDR3 sequence is 12 residues long. Germline-derived CDR1 and CDR2 are SNHLY and FYNNEI. CDR3 nucleotide sequence: TGTGCCAGCAGAGCAATGCTTTGGGGGCAGTATTTT. It specifies CASRAMLWGQYF.

This chain joins TRBV27 and TRBJ2-1; TRBD2 aligns across 8 bases. V shed 3 bases, J shed 7 bases, and the junction held 11 bases outside the gene matches. CDR1 is MNHEY and CDR2 is SMNVEV in the germline V gene (reference sequence). The CDR3 extends over 16 amino acids. The CDR3 reads CASSFWETSGVNEQFF. CDR3 nucleotide sequence: TGTGCCAGCAGTTTTTGGGAAACTAGCGGAGTAAATGAGCAGTTCTTC.

This chain uses TRBV7-3 with TRBJ2-5; D is undetermined. The DNA end favors TRBJ2-7, so the J call may be wrong. Germline V CDR1 and CDR2: SGHTA, FQGTGA. The CDR3 is 17 residues long. CDR3 protein: CASSPDPPSGYGNEQYF. For the CDR3, the DNA is TGTGCCAGCAGCCCTGACCCCCCGAGTGGGTATGGAAACGAGCAGTACTTC.

The gene calls are TRBV4-3 and TRBJ1-2, with no clear D. The V gene lost 1 base and the J gene lost 0 bases, with 15 bases spanning the gap. Germline CDR1 is LGHNA and CDR2 is YSLEER. The CDR3 totals 17 residues. The CDR3: CASSQVPVGAANYGYTF. The CDR3, as DNA: TGCGCCAGCAGCCAAGTACCGGTAGGAGCAGCTAACTATGGCTACACCTTC.

The V and J genes are TRBV11-2 and TRBJ2-3; TRBD1 or TRBD2 may be the D gene (6 bases each). The CDR3 length is 16 residues. CDR1 and CDR2 (germline): SGHAT, FQNNGV. Between the trimmed V and J ends, which lost 3 bases and 2 bases, there was a span of 15 bases. CDR3 protein: CASSLMGGAYTDTQYF. The DNA for the CDR3 is TGTGCCAGCAGCTTGATGGGGGGCGCGTACACAGATACGCAGTATTTT.

This sequence joins TRBV7-2 and TRBJ2-3, with 7 bases matching TRBD1. The germline CDR1 and CDR2 sequences are SGHTA and FQGNSA. Trimming took 5 bases from V and 2 from J; bases not matched to a gene: 7. This CDR3 is built from 15 residues. The DNA of the CDR3 is TGTGCCAGCAGCCCCCCGGGACAGCTCACAGATACGCAGTATTTT. The encoded protein is CASSPPGQLTDTQYF. Variable domain in full (rest from reference TRBV7-2 and TRBJ2-3): GAGVSQSPSNKVTEKGKDVELRCDPISGHTALYWYRQSLGQGLEFLIYFQGNSAPDKSGLPSDRFSAERTGGSVSTLTIQRTQQEDSAVYLCASSPPGQLTDTQYFGPGTRLTVL.

This clonotype was seen only a few times. The chain links TRBV4-2 to TRBJ1-4, with 7 positions matching TRBD1. CDR3 length equals 16 residues. Germline V CDR1 and CDR2: LGHNA, YNFKEQ. V lost 6 bases, J lost 0 bases, and 7 bases stayed unmatched. The CDR3 here is CASRRDSTATNEKLFF. The CDR3 DNA follows: TGTGCCAGCAGGCGGGACAGCACAGCAACTAATGAAAAACTGTTTTTT.